This T cell receptor beta chain was documented in a study of shared clonotypes between healthy human individuals. General observations from the study: The study found roughly 5% of naive CD4 clonotypes shared across a few donors. Generally, estimated richness proved larger in naive subsets than it did in memory subsets.

The V gene's germline CDR1 is MDHEN and CDR2 SYDVKM. V was trimmed by 6 bases and J by 3 bases, leaving 14 bases between them. The length of the CDR3 is 14 residues. The study enrolled healthy HIV-negative adults without recent acute infections or vaccinations as donors. About this clone itself: Its specificity is unknown.

Execution of the assay was at deep level. The protocol was immunoSEQ multiplex PCR, while the TCRdb copy is restricted to in-frame clones and leaves out a portion. The repertoire holds roughly 760,000 clones, with about 74% as singletons. What was sequenced was memory CD4+ T cells sorted from blood. This sample's subset: CD45RA-negative fraction. The genes are TRBV28 and TRBJ1-1; D gene uncertain. This sequence was found in a woman aged 30 to 39 in good health. The CDR3 nucleotides are TGTGCCAGCAGCCCCTGGACCGCCTACACTGAAGCTTTCTTT. It yields the protein CASSPWTAYTEAFF.